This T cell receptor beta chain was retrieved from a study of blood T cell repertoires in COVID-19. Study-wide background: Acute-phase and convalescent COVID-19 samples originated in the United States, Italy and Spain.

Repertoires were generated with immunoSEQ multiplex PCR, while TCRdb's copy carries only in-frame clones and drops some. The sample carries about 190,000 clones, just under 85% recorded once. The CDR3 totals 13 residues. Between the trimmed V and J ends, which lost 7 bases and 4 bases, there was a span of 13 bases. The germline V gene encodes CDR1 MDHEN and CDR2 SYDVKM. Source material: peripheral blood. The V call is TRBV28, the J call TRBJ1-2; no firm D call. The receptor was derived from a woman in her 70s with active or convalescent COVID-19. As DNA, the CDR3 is TGTGCCAGCACCGAGGGAATGTCCTATGGCTACACCTTC. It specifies CASTEGMSYGYTF.